The T cell receptor (beta chain) under discussion was sequenced for a study of T cells after yellow fever vaccination. In its sample, this clonotype was seen a few times. TCRdb itself ran the 5' RACE reads through MiXCR, one entry per CDR3 protein. This sample has over 300,000 distinct CDR3 sequences, with roughly 3.5% found just once. This TCR was sampled from a man younger than 35 who received the YFV17D yellow fever vaccine. The specimen comprised PBMCs, sampled on the day of the yellow fever booster vaccination.

CDR3: CASSLFSQVVISYEQYV. CDR3 DNA: TGTGCCAGCAGCTTGTTTTCACAGGTGGTTATTTCCTACGAGCAGTACGTC. The chain combines TRBV11-1 with TRBJ2-7; D is perhaps TRBD1 (5 bases). CDR1 SGHAT and CDR2 FQDESV come from the germline V gene (reference sequence). Deletions cut 3 bases from V and 1 base from J, with 19 bases between. This CDR3 comprises 17 residues.